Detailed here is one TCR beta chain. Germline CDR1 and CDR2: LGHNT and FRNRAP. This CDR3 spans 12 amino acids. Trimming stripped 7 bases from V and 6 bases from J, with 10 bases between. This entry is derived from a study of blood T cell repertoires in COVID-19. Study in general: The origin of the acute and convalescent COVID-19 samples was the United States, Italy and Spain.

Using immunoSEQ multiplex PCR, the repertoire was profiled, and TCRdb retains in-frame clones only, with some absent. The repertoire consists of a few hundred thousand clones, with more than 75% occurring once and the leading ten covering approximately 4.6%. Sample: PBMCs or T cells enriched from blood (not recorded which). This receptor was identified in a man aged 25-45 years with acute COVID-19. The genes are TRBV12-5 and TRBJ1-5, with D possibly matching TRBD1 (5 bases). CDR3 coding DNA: TGTGCTAGTGACGGGGGAGGTCAGCCCCAGCATTTT. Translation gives CASDGGGQPQHF.